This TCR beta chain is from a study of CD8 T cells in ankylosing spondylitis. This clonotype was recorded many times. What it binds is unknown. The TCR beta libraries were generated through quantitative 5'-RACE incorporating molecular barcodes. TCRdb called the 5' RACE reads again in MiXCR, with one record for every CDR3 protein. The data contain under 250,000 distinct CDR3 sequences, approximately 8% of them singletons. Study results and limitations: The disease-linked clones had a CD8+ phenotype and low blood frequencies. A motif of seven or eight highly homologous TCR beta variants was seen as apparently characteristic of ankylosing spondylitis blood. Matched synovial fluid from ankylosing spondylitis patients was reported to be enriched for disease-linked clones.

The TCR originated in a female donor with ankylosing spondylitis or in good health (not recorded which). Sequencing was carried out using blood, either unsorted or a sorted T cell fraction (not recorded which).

CDR3 protein: CASSAGTSVSITTDTQYF. The CDR3 DNA reads TGCGCCAGCAGCGCGGGGACTAGCGTCAGTATCACCACAGATACGCAGTATTTT. This chain uses TRBV5-1 with TRBJ2-3; 10 nucleotides match TRBD2. Germline-derived CDR1 and CDR2 are SGHRS and YFSETQ. CDR3 length equals 18 residues. J lost 2 bases, V lost 4 bases, and 13 bases had no gene match. Drawing the rest from reference TRBV5-1 and TRBJ2-3, the complete variable domain is KAGVTQTPRYLIKTRGQQVTLSCSPISGHRSVSWYQQTPGQGLQFLFEYFSETQRNKGNFPGRFSGRQFSNSRSEMNVSTLELGDSALYLCASSAGTSVSITTDTQYFGPGTRLTVL.